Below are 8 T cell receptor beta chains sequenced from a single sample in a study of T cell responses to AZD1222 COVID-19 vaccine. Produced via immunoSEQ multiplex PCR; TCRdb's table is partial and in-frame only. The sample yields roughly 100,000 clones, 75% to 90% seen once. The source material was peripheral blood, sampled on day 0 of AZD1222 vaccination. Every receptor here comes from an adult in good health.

The DNA of the CDR3 is TGCGCCAGCAGCCAAGTCCGGGGCGGGTACTATGGCTACACCTTC. Protein: CASSQVRGGYYGYTF. The chain links TRBV4-1 to TRBJ1-2, with D tentatively TRBD1 (5 bases). Germline-derived CDR1 and CDR2 are MGHRA and YSYEKL. This CDR3 spans 15 amino acids. V lost 1 base, J lost 3 bases, and 12 bases lay in between.

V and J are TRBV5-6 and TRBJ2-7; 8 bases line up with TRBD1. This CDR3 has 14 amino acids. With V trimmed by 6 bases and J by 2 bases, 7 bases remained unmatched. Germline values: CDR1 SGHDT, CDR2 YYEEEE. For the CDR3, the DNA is TGTGCCAGCATCAAGGGACAGGAACCCTACGAGCAGTACTTC. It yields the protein CASIKGQEPYEQYF.

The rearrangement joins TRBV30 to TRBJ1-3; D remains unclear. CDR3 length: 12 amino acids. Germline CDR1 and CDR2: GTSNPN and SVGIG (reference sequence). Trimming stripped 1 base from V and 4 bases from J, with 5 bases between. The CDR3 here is CAWSGSGNTIYF. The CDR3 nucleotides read TGTGCCTGGAGTGGTTCAGGAAACACCATATATTTT.

The CDR3 sequence is CASGTYEQYF. The CDR3 coding sequence is TGTGCCAGCGGTACCTACGAGCAGTACTTC. The genes are TRBV25-1 and TRBJ2-7; D unresolved. Germline CDR1 is MGHDK and CDR2 is SYGVNS. This CDR3 is built from 10 residues. The V end was cut by 8 bases, the J end by 2 bases, with 4 bases between.

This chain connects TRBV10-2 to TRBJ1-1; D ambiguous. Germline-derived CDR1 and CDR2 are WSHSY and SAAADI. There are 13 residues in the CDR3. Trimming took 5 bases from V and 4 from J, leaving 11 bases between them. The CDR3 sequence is CASSLVDGTEAFF. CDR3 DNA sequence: TGCGCCAGCAGTCTCGTCGACGGCACTGAAGCTTTCTTT.

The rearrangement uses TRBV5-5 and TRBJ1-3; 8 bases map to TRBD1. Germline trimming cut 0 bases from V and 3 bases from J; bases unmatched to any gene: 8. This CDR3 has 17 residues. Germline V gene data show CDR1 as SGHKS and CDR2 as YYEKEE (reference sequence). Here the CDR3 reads CASSLAAQGAGGNTIYF. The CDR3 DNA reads TGTGCCAGCAGCTTGGCGGCTCAGGGGGCTGGTGGAAACACCATATATTTT.

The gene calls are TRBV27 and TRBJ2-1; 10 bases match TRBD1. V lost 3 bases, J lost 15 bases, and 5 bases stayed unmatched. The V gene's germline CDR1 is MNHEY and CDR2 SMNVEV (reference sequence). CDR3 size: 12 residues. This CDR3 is CASSLLTGGLFF. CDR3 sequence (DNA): TGTGCCAGCAGTTTGTTGACAGGGGGCTTGTTCTTC.

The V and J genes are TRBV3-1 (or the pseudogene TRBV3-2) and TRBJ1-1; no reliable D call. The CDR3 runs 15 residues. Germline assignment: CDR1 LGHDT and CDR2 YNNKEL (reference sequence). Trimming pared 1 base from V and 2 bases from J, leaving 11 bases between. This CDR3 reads CASSQGVIVNTEAFF. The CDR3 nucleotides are TGTGCCAGCAGCCAAGGAGTTATAGTTAACACTGAAGCTTTCTTT.